A single sample is the source of the 30 T cell receptor beta chains below, sequenced in a study of T-cell memory formation after mild COVID-19. From the 5' RACE reads, TCRdb called clonotypes with MiXCR, one entry per CDR3 protein. The sample consists of approximately 410,000 distinct CDR3 sequences, about 25% of them appearing once. Sequenced sample: PBMCs or a T cell subset sorted from them (not recorded which). The receptors stem from an adult woman who had mild COVID-19 (a few samples of this study predate the infection). Cell type and time point are not known.

The chain joins TRBV27 to TRBJ2-5; 9 nucleotides agree with TRBD1. The CDR3 is 14 residues long. J lost 5 bases, V lost 5 bases, and 6 bases had no gene match. The V gene's germline CDR1 is MNHEY and CDR2 SMNVEV (reference sequence). The CDR3 coding sequence is TGTGCCAGCAGTCCTACAGGGGGCACGGAGACCCAGTACTTC. This codes for CASSPTGGTETQYF.

The V call is TRBV20-1, the J call TRBJ1-2, with D maybe TRBD1 (5 bases). The germline V gene encodes CDR1 DFQATT and CDR2 SNEGSKA (reference sequence). Trimming shortened V by 3 bases and J by 5 bases, and 7 bases separated the two germline ends. The length of the CDR3 is 11 residues. In DNA form, the CDR3 reads TGCAGTGCTAGTGAGGGGTATGGCTACACCTTC. Translating gives CSASEGYGYTF.

In its sample, this clonotype was seen a few times. The rearrangement joins TRBV20-1 to TRBJ2-5; possible D gene TRBD1, 5 bases. Trimming removed 3 bases at V and 3 bases at J, with 14 bases between. The CDR3 has 14 residues. Germline V CDR1 and CDR2: DFQATT, SNEGSKA (reference sequence). The CDR3 coding sequence is TGCAGTGCTAGCCACCTGGGCAGGGAAGAGACCCAGTACTTC. This encodes CSASHLGREETQYF.

The chain joins TRBV7-9 to TRBJ2-7; D call uncertain. Germline V gene lookup returns CDR1 SEHNR and CDR2 FQNEAQ (reference sequence). The germline V and J ends were trimmed by 7 bases and 0 bases, with 7 bases remaining between them. The CDR3 is 12 amino acids. The CDR3 DNA is TGTGCCAGCATAGGGTCCTCCTACGAGCAGTACTTC. It is translated as CASIGSSYEQYF. Drawing the rest from reference TRBV7-9 and TRBJ2-7, the complete variable domain is DTGVSQNPRHKITKRGQNVTFRCDPISEHNRLYWYRQTLGQGPEFLTYFQNEAQLEKSRLLSDRFSAERPKGSFSTLEIQRTEQGDSAMYLCASIGSSYEQYFGPGTRLTVT.

The chain carries TRBV5-1 and TRBJ2-7; 9 bases are shared with TRBD1. Losses at the gene ends were 3 bases for V and 6 bases for J; bases not matched to a gene: 10. Germline loops: CDR1 SGHRS, CDR2 YFSETQ. There are 15 residues in the CDR3. The CDR3 protein is CASSSIPTGGGEQYF. The CDR3 DNA is TGCGCCAGCAGCTCGATCCCAACAGGGGGCGGCGAGCAGTACTTC.

The rearrangement links TRBV24-1 to TRBJ1-2, with 9 bases identical to TRBD1. The CDR3 extends over 14 amino acids. Germline V gene lookup returns CDR1 KGHDR and CDR2 SFDVKD. V lost 4 bases to trimming and J lost 4 bases; unmatched junction nucleotides: 3. CDR3 DNA: TGTGCCACCAGTGAGGACAGGGGAGGCTATGGCTACACCTTC. As protein: CATSEDRGGYGYTF.

This clonotype was detected a few times. This chain connects TRBV4-2 to TRBJ2-3, with D uncertain. Germline V gives CDR1 LGHNA, CDR2 YNFKEQ. The ends were cut back, 0 bases at V and 4 bases at J, with 8 bases in the middle. CDR3 size: 14 residues. The CDR3 nucleotides are TGTGCCAGCAGCCAAGACTTTGCCTCAGATACGCAGTATTTT. This sequence encodes CASSQDFASDTQYF.

This clonotype was picked up a small number of times. The chain uses TRBV7-9 and TRBJ2-7; TRBD1 matches 7 bases. This CDR3 contains 17 residues. Germline V lookup: CDR1 SEHNR, CDR2 FQNEAQ (reference sequence). The V segment lost 5 bases and the J segment 0 bases; nucleotides outside the gene matches: 13. The chain's CDR3 is CASSPGVPGGNSYEQYF. DNA of the CDR3: TGTGCCAGCAGCCCTGGGGTGCCAGGGGGAAACTCCTACGAGCAGTACTTC.

The genes are TRBV12-3 or TRBV12-4 and TRBJ2-5; 9 bases align to TRBD2. V shed 5 bases, J shed 4 bases, and the junction held 11 bases outside the gene matches. CDR3 size: 16 residues. The CDR3 DNA reads as TGTGCCAGCAGTCTAAGCCGGCGGGGGGGCTCAGAGACCCAGTACTTC. This encodes CASSLSRRGGSETQYF.

This clonotype was picked up a small number of times. In DNA form, the CDR3 reads TGTGCCTGGTCTCAGGGGACTGTATTAATGAACACTGAAGCTTTCTTT. Its translation is CAWSQGTVLMNTEAFF. V and J are TRBV30 and TRBJ1-1, with a tentative D call TRBD1 (6 bases). With 5 bases removed from V and 0 bases from J, the gap between germline ends came to 19 bases. CDR1 and CDR2 from the germline V gene are GTSNPN and SVGIG (reference sequence). This CDR3 is built from 16 residues. The full variable domain, its missing parts supplied by reference TRBV30 and TRBJ1-1, is SQTIHQWPATLVQPVGSPLSLECTVEGTSNPNLYWYRQAAGRGLQLLFYSVGIGQISSEVPQNLSASRPQDRQFILSSKKLLLSDSGFYLCAWSQGTVLMNTEAFFGQGTRLTVV.

The chain joins TRBV12-3 or TRBV12-4 to TRBJ1-4; 10 bases align to TRBD1. Trimming at V came to 5 bases and at J to 8 bases, leaving 8 bases not matched to a gene. The CDR3 extends over 15 amino acids. CDR3: CASSARQGAREKLFF. CDR3 coding DNA: TGTGCCAGCAGTGCGAGACAGGGGGCAAGGGAAAAACTGTTTTTT.

The chain links TRBV4-2 to TRBJ1-1; D perhaps matches TRBD1 (6 bases). CDR1 and CDR2 (germline): LGHNA, YNFKEQ. CDR3 length equals 16 residues. V was cut by 3 bases and J by 3 bases, with 17 bases left in between. The CDR3 DNA follows: TGTGCCAGCAGCCAGGAGGGGGGTCGAGGGCACACTGAAGCTTTCTTT. Encoded protein: CASSQEGGRGHTEAFF.

This clonotype was picked up a small number of times. The genes are TRBV18 and TRBJ2-2, with 7 bases matching TRBD2. V lost 5 bases and J lost 6; bases outside the gene matches: 9. This CDR3 region has 15 residues. The germline V gene encodes CDR1 KGHSH and CDR2 LQKENI. The CDR3, as DNA: TGTGCCAGCTCAGCAGGGACTAACGGCGCCGGGGAGCTGTTTTTT. Translation gives CASSAGTNGAGELFF.

The chain carries TRBV13 and TRBJ2-7; TRBD2 is a possible D gene (7 bases). Germline values: CDR1 PRHDT, CDR2 FYEKMQ (reference sequence). The CDR3 is made up of 14 amino acids. V lost 5 bases and J 2 bases, leaving 13 bases between the germline ends. DNA for the CDR3: TGTGCCAGCAGCCGGGGGGCTTCCCCCTACGAGCAGTACTTC. Translation: CASSRGASPYEQYF.

This clonotype was counted only a few times. The chain employs TRBV7-8 and TRBJ2-5, with a weak D call TRBD2 (5 bases). The V end lost 1 base, the J end lost 1 base, and 25 bases lay between the germline ends. The CDR3 runs 20 residues. From germline, CDR1 is SGHVS and CDR2 FQNEAQ. The CDR3 region has the DNA TGTGCCAGCAGCTTAGTTGAGGAGGTTTTTAGCCGATGGGGCCAAGAGACCCAGTACTTC. This encodes CASSLVEEVFSRWGQETQYF.

This clonotype has only a few counts. J is TRBJ2-3 and V is TRBV30; TRBD1 aligns across 8 bases. Looked up from germline, CDR1 is GTSNPN and CDR2 is SVGIG (reference sequence). V shed 2 bases, J shed 4 bases, and the junction held 8 bases outside the gene matches. This CDR3 comprises 15 residues. CDR3 DNA sequence: TGTGCCTGGAGTTTTTGGACAGGGACTCCAGATACGCAGTATTTT. The encoded protein is CAWSFWTGTPDTQYF.

The chain has TRBV3-1 and TRBJ2-5, with a weak D call TRBD1 (6 bases). Per the germline V gene, CDR1 is LGHDT and CDR2 is YNNKEL (reference sequence). The CDR3 contains 18 residues. V was cut by 1 base and J by 2 bases, with 20 bases left in between. The CDR3 DNA is TGTGCCAGCAGCCAAGTGCCCCTAGGACAGATGACTCAAGAGACCCAGTACTTC. It specifies CASSQVPLGQMTQETQYF.

This clonotype was picked up a small number of times. V and J are TRBV3-1 and TRBJ2-7, with D uncertain. Germline CDR1 and CDR2: LGHDT and YNNKEL (reference sequence). The CDR3 is 14 amino acids. Trimming took off 6 bases at V and 2 bases at J, with 14 bases between the two ends. CDR3 residues: CASSSWPEPYEQYF. DNA of the CDR3: TGTGCCAGCAGTTCCTGGCCGGAACCCTACGAGCAGTACTTC.

The chain is built from TRBV7-9 and TRBJ2-5, with D possibly being TRBD1 (5 bases). The V end was cut by 5 bases, the J end by 7 bases, with 20 bases between. There are 15 residues in the CDR3. Looked up from germline, CDR1 is SEHNR and CDR2 is FQNEAQ (reference sequence). The CDR3 DNA sequence: TGTGCCAGCAGCCCGACGGACACACTATTGGGGACCCAGTACTTC. Its protein product is CASSPTDTLLGTQYF. The full variable domain, with the rest looked up from reference TRBV7-9 and TRBJ2-5, is DTGVSQNPRHKITKRGQNVTFRCDPISEHNRLYWYRQTLGQGPEFLTYFQNEAQLEKSRLLSDRFSAERPKGSFSTLEIQRTEQGDSAMYLCASSPTDTLLGTQYFGPGTRLLVL.

V gene TRBV14 combines with J gene TRBJ2-7; TRBD1 aligns across 7 bases. The J segment lost 5 bases and the V segment lost 4 bases, leaving 11 bases of the junction unmatched. Per germline, CDR1 SGHDN and CDR2 FVKESK. The CDR3 covers 15 residues. In DNA, the CDR3 is TGTGCCAGCAGCCGCCGGACAGGAGCGTCCCACGAGCAGTACTTC. This translates into CASSRRTGASHEQYF.

V is TRBV12-3 or TRBV12-4 and J is TRBJ1-5, with D maybe TRBD1 (5 bases). V was shortened by 5 bases and J by 6 bases, with 17 bases between the two germline ends. The CDR3 is 15 residues long. The CDR3 spells CASSPRMGTSQPQHF. The CDR3 coding sequence is TGTGCCAGCAGTCCCAGGATGGGGACCAGTCAGCCCCAGCATTTT.

The chain recombines TRBV29-1 with TRBJ2-7; TRBD1 agrees at 7 bases. The J segment lost 6 bases and the V segment lost 3 bases, leaving 14 bases of the junction unmatched. Looked up from germline, CDR1 is SQVTM and CDR2 is ANQGSEA. The CDR3 length is 15 residues. CDR3 sequence (DNA): TGCAGCGTTGAGGTAGTCGGGACAGCAAACTTCGAGCAGTACTTC. It is translated as CSVEVVGTANFEQYF.

This clonotype was seen many times. For the CDR3, the DNA is TGCGCCAGCAGCTCCAGCGGGGGGATTTACGAGCAGTACTTC. This gives the protein CASSSSGGIYEQYF. The chain has TRBV5-1 and TRBJ2-7; 9 bases align to TRBD2. CDR1 and CDR2 (germline): SGHRS, YFSETQ. The CDR3 extends over 14 amino acids. V lost 3 bases, J lost 4 bases, and 5 bases stayed unmatched.

The J gene is TRBJ1-6, the V gene TRBV15, with D possibly being TRBD1 (5 bases). V lost 3 bases, J lost 7 bases, and 13 bases lay in between. The CDR3 extends over 15 amino acids. Germline V lookup: CDR1 LNHNV, CDR2 YYDKDF (reference sequence). The CDR3 DNA is TGTGCCACCAGCAGGGCTACCTCAGGGAATTCACCCCTCCACTTT. Protein sequence: CATSRATSGNSPLHF.

The V and J genes are TRBV29-1 and TRBJ2-7; D gene ambiguous. Between the trimmed V and J ends, which lost 0 bases and 7 bases, there was a span of 13 bases. The CDR3 runs 13 residues. Germline V gene lookup returns CDR1 SQVTM and CDR2 ANQGSEA. The CDR3 DNA sequence: TGCAGCGTTGAAGACACAGTGCAGAGGGAGCAGTACTTC. Translated: CSVEDTVQREQYF.

The chain has TRBV7-8 and TRBJ1-3, with a possible D match to TRBD1 (6 bases). The V and J ends lost 5 bases and 2 bases respectively, with 13 bases between them. The CDR3 has 15 amino acids. Germline CDR1 reads SGHVS; CDR2 reads FQNEAQ. CDR3 DNA sequence: TGTGCCAGCAGCACGGGGGCAGGAGCTGGAAACACCATATATTTT. Encoded protein: CASSTGAGAGNTIYF.

The chain carries TRBV6-2 or TRBV6-3 and TRBJ2-7, with D possibly being TRBD2 (5 bases). Trimming removed 6 bases from V and 3 bases from J, with 9 bases in between. This CDR3 spans 12 amino acids. CDR1 MNHEY and CDR2 SVGEGT come from the germline V gene. CDR3 DNA: TGTGCCAGCAGAGGACTTATCTACGAGCAGTACTTC. Translating it yields CASRGLIYEQYF.

This rearrangement joins TRBV29-1 to TRBJ2-5; TRBD1 matches at 7 bases. V shed 1 base and J 1 base; nucleotides not matched to a gene: 9. The CDR3 spans 16 residues. Germline-derived CDR1 and CDR2 are SQVTM and ANQGSEA. The CDR3 DNA reads as TGCAGCGTTGAAGGCTTCTGGGACAGCCTCCAAGAGACCCAGTACTTC. Translated: CSVEGFWDSLQETQYF.

This chain joins TRBV6-5 and TRBJ2-1, with TRBD2 identical over 12 bases. CDR3 size: 15 residues. CDR1 and CDR2 (germline): MNHEY, SVGAGI. V dropped 5 bases and J dropped 9; count of bases not matched to a gene: 8. The CDR3 nucleotides are TGTGCCAGCAGTCGCAGGACTAGCGGGAATGGTGAGCAGTTCTTC. It codes for CASSRRTSGNGEQFF.

This clonotype was seen only a few times. The chain recombines TRBV5-3 with TRBJ2-1; 10 bases are shared with TRBD2. TRBV5-3 is recorded as an ORF, its role being uncertain. The CDR3 spans 18 residues. Trimming at V came to 2 bases and at J to 2 bases, leaving 10 bases not matched to a gene. CDR3 sequence reads: CARSLARLAGVTYNEQFF. The CDR3 nucleotides read TGTGCCAGAAGCTTAGCCCGGCTAGCGGGAGTTACCTACAATGAGCAGTTCTTC.